This TCR beta chain was recorded in a study of CD8+ T cells in alopecia areata. Study-wide findings and caveats: Lesional scalp exceeded normal scalp in clonality, especially in alopecia totalis/universalis.

Following RNA extraction, reverse transcription yielded cDNA that acted as the sequencing template. Data came from immunoSEQ multiplex PCR; TCRdb stores just in-frame clones and leaves some out. The sample lists 90,000 to 150,000 clones, roughly two fifths occurring once. Regarding this clone: What it binds is unknown.

Trimming stripped 3 bases from V and 6 bases from J, with 21 bases between. Per germline, CDR1 MGHRA and CDR2 YSYEKL. The CDR3 is made up of 16 amino acids. This rearrangement joins TRBV4-1 to TRBJ2-7; maybe TRBD1 (5 bases). Sequencing was performed on CD4+ T cells sorted from blood. This TCR was recovered from a human donor with alopecia areata. CDR3 residues: CASSHQDLIGAGEQYF. The CDR3 DNA reads as TGCGCCAGCAGCCACCAAGATCTAATAGGGGCAGGCGAGCAGTACTTC.